The present T cell receptor beta chain was sequenced within a study of blood T cell repertoires in COVID-19. On the study more broadly: Acute and convalescent COVID-19 samples came from the United States, Italy and Spain. Sources were T cells, B-cell-depleted T cells, or PBMCs; the material itself was cDNA or gDNA.

Germline CDR1 and CDR2: ENHRY and SYGVKD. The V and J ends lost 3 bases and 0 bases respectively, with 11 bases between them. The CDR3 has 15 residues. In the original processing: Estimated nucleated cell counts came from reference gene primer amplification. The data were produced by immunoSEQ multiplex PCR, yet TCRdb's version contains in-frame clones alone and is incomplete. V and J calls and clone size follow that table, whereas D and trimming were derived from the DNA. Of around 76,000 clones in the sample, around 76% are singletons; the top ten hold approximately 29%. The rearrangement uses TRBV10-3 and TRBJ1-1, with D uncertain. The origin of this receptor is a woman over 75 with active or convalescent COVID-19. Sequenced input: peripheral blood. The CDR3 DNA reads TGTGCCATCAGTGACAGTCACCCCATGAACACTGAAGCTTTCTTT. Its protein product is CAISDSHPMNTEAFF.